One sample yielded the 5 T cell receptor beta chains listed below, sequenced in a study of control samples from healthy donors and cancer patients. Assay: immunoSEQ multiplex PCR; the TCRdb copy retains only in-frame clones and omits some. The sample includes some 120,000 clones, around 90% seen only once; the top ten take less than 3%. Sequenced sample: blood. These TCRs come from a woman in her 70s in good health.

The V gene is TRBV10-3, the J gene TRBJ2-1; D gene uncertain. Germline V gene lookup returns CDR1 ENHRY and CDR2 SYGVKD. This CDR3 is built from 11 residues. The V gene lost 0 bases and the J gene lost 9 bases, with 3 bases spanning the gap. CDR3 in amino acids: CAISESGEQFF. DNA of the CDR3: TGTGCCATCAGTGAGTCGGGTGAGCAGTTCTTC.

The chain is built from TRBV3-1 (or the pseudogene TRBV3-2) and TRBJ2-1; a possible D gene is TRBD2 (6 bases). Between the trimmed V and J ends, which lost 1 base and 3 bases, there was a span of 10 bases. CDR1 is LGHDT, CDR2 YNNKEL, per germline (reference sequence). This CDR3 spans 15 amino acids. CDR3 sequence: CASSQVRGRYNEQFF. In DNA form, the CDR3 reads TGTGCCAGCAGCCAAGTGCGGGGACGCTACAATGAGCAGTTCTTC.

The CDR3, as DNA: TGTGCCAGCAGCCCGAGCAGGGCGGGAGCTTTCTTT. This sequence encodes CASSPSRAGAFF. The chain employs TRBV7-2 and TRBJ1-1; TRBD1 is a possible D gene (5 bases). With 5 bases removed from V and 10 bases from J, the gap between germline ends came to 14 bases. The CDR3 spans 12 residues. In germline, CDR1 is SGHTA, CDR2 FQGNSA.

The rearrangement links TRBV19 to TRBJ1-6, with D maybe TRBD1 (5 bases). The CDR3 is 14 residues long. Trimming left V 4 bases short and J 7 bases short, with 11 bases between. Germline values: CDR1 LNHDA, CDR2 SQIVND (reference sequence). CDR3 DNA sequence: TGTGCCAGTAGTACTGCTACAGGAAATTCACCCCTCCACTTT. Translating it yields CASSTATGNSPLHF.

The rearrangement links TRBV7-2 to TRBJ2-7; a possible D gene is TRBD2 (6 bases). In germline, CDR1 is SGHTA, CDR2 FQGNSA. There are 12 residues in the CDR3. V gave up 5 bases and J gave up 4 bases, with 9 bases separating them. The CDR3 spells CASSPGLYEQYF. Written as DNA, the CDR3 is TGTGCCAGCAGCCCGGGACTTTACGAGCAGTACTTC. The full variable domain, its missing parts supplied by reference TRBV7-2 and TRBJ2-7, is GAGVSQSPSNKVTEKGKDVELRCDPISGHTALYWYRQSLGQGLEFLIYFQGNSAPDKSGLPSDRFSAERTGGSVSTLTIQRTQQEDSAVYLCASSPGLYEQYFGPGTRLTVT.